This T cell receptor beta chain comes out of a study of beta chain features in type 1 diabetes. Germline V gene lookup returns CDR1 MDHEN and CDR2 SYDVKM. The V gene lost 6 bases and the J gene lost 1 base, with 11 bases spanning the gap. This CDR3 comprises 14 residues. The authors reverse transcribed all of the isolated RNA, so sequencing captured expressed TCRB transcripts. The assay was immunoSEQ multiplex PCR, and TCRdb's table has in-frame clones only and misses some. This repertoire shows around 190,000 clones, about 13% found once; its top ten account for less than 0.7%. The specimen sequenced was central memory CD4+ T cells from blood. The origin of this receptor is a woman aged 18 to 35 in good health. The chain recombines TRBV28 with TRBJ2-3, with D unresolved. The CDR3 DNA reads as TGTGCCAGCAGCCCTCAGTTTCGCACAGATACGCAGTATTTT. Translation gives CASSPQFRTDTQYF.